Presented here are 21 T cell receptor beta chains from one specimen sequenced in a study of blood T cell repertoires in COVID-19. Assay used: immunoSEQ multiplex PCR; TCRdb lists only in-frame clones, some missing. The top ten clones hold more than 2% of a sample with about 120,000 clones, roughly 89% of them seen once. The sequencing sample was made of peripheral blood. Source of these receptors: a woman aged 45-60 years with acute or convalescent COVID-19.

This chain connects TRBV6-5 to TRBJ1-1; D unclear. Deletions cut 7 bases from V and 1 base from J, with 10 bases between. CDR1 MNHEY and CDR2 SVGAGI come from the germline V gene. The CDR3 runs 13 residues. Written as DNA, the CDR3 is TGTGCCAGCAACGGGAATTGGAACACTGAAGCTTTCTTT. The encoded protein is CASNGNWNTEAFF.

The rearrangement links TRBV7-2 to TRBJ2-7; 12 positions match TRBD1. The CDR3 is 16 residues long. The V segment lost 5 bases and the J segment 5 bases; nucleotides outside the gene matches: 10. CDR1 is SGHTA, CDR2 FQGNSA, per germline. The CDR3 bases are TGTGCCAGCAGCCAAAACCGGGACAGGGGGCAGAACGAGCAGTACTTC. Its translation is CASSQNRDRGQNEQYF.

The rearrangement links TRBV6-6 to TRBJ2-5; D possibly corresponds to TRBD1 (6 bases). The CDR3 contains 14 residues. V was shortened by 1 base and J by 3 bases, with 9 bases between the two germline ends. CDR1 is MNHNY, CDR2 SVGAGI, per germline (reference sequence). The CDR3 spells CASSYLSGEETQYF. In nucleotides, the CDR3 is TGTGCCAGCAGTTACTTGTCAGGGGAAGAGACCCAGTACTTC.

This chain joins TRBV19 and TRBJ1-6, with 9 bases aligning to TRBD1. The CDR3 runs 13 residues. Looked up from germline, CDR1 is LNHDA and CDR2 is SQIVND (reference sequence). The J segment lost 15 bases and the V segment lost 10 bases, leaving 13 bases of the junction unmatched. The CDR3: CATTRGQGRVLHF. The CDR3 DNA reads as TGTGCCACCACGCGGGGACAGGGACGCGTCCTCCACTTT. Full variable domain (outside the CDR3, taken from reference TRBV19 and TRBJ1-6): DGGITQSPKYLFRKEGQNVTLSCEQNLNHDAMYWYRQDPGQGLRLIYYSQIVNDFQKGDIAEGYSVSREKKESFPLTVTSAQKNPTAFYLCATTRGQGRVLHFGNGTRLTVT.

The CDR3 loop is CASSFNGQLNTEAFF. The CDR3 nucleotides are TGTGCCAGCAGCTTCAACGGACAGCTGAACACTGAAGCTTTCTTT. The rearrangement links TRBV5-8 to TRBJ1-1, with TRBD1 as a possible D gene (6 bases). CDR3 length: 15 residues. With 2 bases removed from V and 0 bases from J, the gap between germline ends came to 11 bases. Per germline, CDR1 SGHTS and CDR2 YDEGEE.

This clone was recorded once. The genes are TRBV5-1 and TRBJ2-7; 7 positions match TRBD2. Losses at the gene ends were 0 bases for V and 5 bases for J; bases not matched to a gene: 8. Germline values: CDR1 SGHRS, CDR2 YFSETQ. The CDR3 spans 15 residues. Here the CDR3 DNA reads TGCGCCAGCAGCTTGGCCGATGGTGGGAGGGACGAGCAGTACTTC. The encoded protein is CASSLADGGRDEQYF. The full variable domain, its missing parts supplied by reference TRBV5-1 and TRBJ2-7, is KAGVTQTPRYLIKTRGQQVTLSCSPISGHRSVSWYQQTPGQGLQFLFEYFSETQRNKGNFPGRFSGRQFSNSRSEMNVSTLELGDSALYLCASSLADGGRDEQYFGPGTRLTVT.

The rearrangement links TRBV5-1 to TRBJ1-1; maybe TRBD1 (5 bases). Germline-derived CDR1 and CDR2 are SGHRS and YFSETQ. Trimming took 4 bases from V and 1 from J, leaving 17 bases between them. The CDR3 runs 16 residues. The CDR3 sequence is CASSPHLGGANTEAFF. CDR3 in DNA: TGCGCCAGCAGCCCCCATTTAGGAGGGGCGAACACTGAAGCTTTCTTT.

This chain links TRBV14 with TRBJ1-2; tentatively, D is TRBD1 (6 bases). Germline V gene data show CDR1 as SGHDN and CDR2 as FVKESK. V was clipped by 0 bases and J by 4 bases, with 9 bases between them. The CDR3 spans 14 residues. The CDR3 DNA reads as TGTGCCAGCAGCCAAGACCAGGGGTTCTATGGCTACACCTTC. Its protein product is CASSQDQGFYGYTF.

The chain is built from TRBV4-3 and TRBJ2-1; TRBD2 matches 11 bases. From germline, CDR1 is LGHNA and CDR2 YSLEER. The CDR3 has 15 residues. The V and J ends lost 1 base and 8 bases, in that order; junction bases with no gene match: 4. This chain's CDR3 is CASSQASGGIYEQFF. CDR3 sequence (DNA): TGCGCCAGCAGCCAAGCTAGCGGGGGGATATATGAGCAGTTCTTC.

The V and J genes are TRBV27 and TRBJ2-1; perhaps TRBD1 as D (6 bases). The V gene lost 10 bases and the J gene lost 1 base, with 14 bases spanning the gap. The CDR3 spans 14 residues. Germline CDR1 MNHEY, CDR2 SMNVEV (reference sequence). CDR3 DNA sequence: TGTGCCACAACGCTAGGGGGTTCCTACAATGAGCAGTTCTTC. This codes for CATTLGGSYNEQFF.

This clone came up once. The J gene is TRBJ2-1, the V gene TRBV5-1; possible D gene TRBD2, 6 bases. Germline V gives CDR1 SGHRS, CDR2 YFSETQ. Trimming took off 4 bases at V and 2 bases at J, with 19 bases between the two ends. The CDR3 extends over 17 amino acids. CDR3 amino acids: CASSLRPGAGPYNEQFF. DNA for the CDR3: TGCGCCAGCAGCCTACGCCCCGGGGCGGGGCCCTACAATGAGCAGTTCTTC.

The rearrangement links TRBV19 to TRBJ2-1; 10 nucleotides agree with TRBD2. The V gene end was trimmed by 3 bases and the J gene end by 4 bases; junction bases not matched to a gene: 6. Germline assignment: CDR1 LNHDA and CDR2 SQIVND (reference sequence). The CDR3 sequence is 16 residues long. The CDR3 DNA reads as TGTGCCAGTAGTATGACAGCGGGGGGGCTTTACAATGAGCAGTTCTTC. Translated, it gives CASSMTAGGLYNEQFF.

This clone was seen once. In DNA, the CDR3 is TGTGCCACCAGTGATCCCAGTCTCACAGGGAACTATGGCTACACCTTC. It yields the protein CATSDPSLTGNYGYTF. This chain connects TRBV24-1 to TRBJ1-2, with a weak D call TRBD1 (6 bases). CDR1 and CDR2 (germline): KGHDR, SFDVKD. Trimming left V 3 bases short and J 2 bases short, with 15 bases between. This CDR3 region has 16 residues.

The chain carries TRBV15 and TRBJ1-5; D is ambiguous. CDR1 and CDR2 (germline): LNHNV, YYDKDF (reference sequence). The CDR3 runs to 12 residues. The V end lost 1 base, the J end lost 5 bases, and 3 bases lay between the germline ends. The CDR3 DNA follows: TGTGCCACCAGCAGAGTAGATCAGCCCCAGCATTTT. This translates into CATSRVDQPQHF. The whole variable domain, remainder taken from reference TRBV15 and TRBJ1-5, is DAMVIQNPRYQVTQFGKPVTLSCSQTLNHNVMYWYQQKSSQAPKLLFHYYDKDFNNEADTPDNFQSRRPNTSFCFLDIRSPGLGDTAMYLCATSRVDQPQHFGDGTRLSIL.

The chain uses TRBV19 and TRBJ2-7, with TRBD2 matching 11 bases. Germline trimming cut 9 bases from V and 3 bases from J; bases unmatched to any gene: 4. Germline CDR1 LNHDA, CDR2 SQIVND (reference sequence). This CDR3 has 13 amino acids. The CDR3 nucleotides are TGTGCCAGCGGGACTAGCGGAAACTACGAGCAGTACTTC. It encodes CASGTSGNYEQYF.

V is TRBV19 and J is TRBJ1-1, with D uncertain. Per germline, CDR1 LNHDA and CDR2 SQIVND (reference sequence). Trimming took 8 bases from V and 1 from J, leaving 5 bases between them. The CDR3 is 11 residues long. CDR3: CASGENTEAFF. CDR3 coding DNA: TGTGCCAGTGGAGAGAACACTGAAGCTTTCTTT.

The chain links TRBV4-2 to TRBJ1-3, with D perhaps TRBD1 (5 bases). From germline, CDR1 is LGHNA and CDR2 YNFKEQ. The CDR3 loop spans 16 amino acids. V was clipped by 4 bases and J by 0 bases, with 13 bases between them. CDR3 DNA sequence: TGTGCCAGCAGCCGAGAGACAGTTAGCTCTGGAAACACCATATATTTT. Residues: CASSRETVSSGNTIYF.

CDR3 amino acids: CASSLTSGNNEQFF. CDR3 coding DNA: TGTGCCAGCAGCTTGACTAGCGGGAACAATGAGCAGTTCTTC. The V call is TRBV5-4, the J call TRBJ2-1; 10 positions agree with TRBD2. Germline trimming cut 1 base from V and 5 bases from J; bases unmatched to any gene: 0. Germline V gives CDR1 SGHNT, CDR2 YYREEE (reference sequence). This CDR3 contains 14 residues.

The V and J genes are TRBV10-2 and TRBJ2-3; 8 positions agree with TRBD2. J gave up 4 bases and V 1 base, and 4 bases lay outside the gene matches. Germline CDR1 is WSHSY and CDR2 is SAAADI. This CDR3 has 15 residues. DNA of the CDR3: TGCGCCAGCAGTGAGTGGATGACTAGCGCAGATACGCAGTATTTT. It translates to CASSEWMTSADTQYF.

The chain uses TRBV13 and TRBJ2-1; D possibly corresponds to TRBD1 (5 bases). The V and J ends lost 4 bases and 0 bases respectively, with 10 bases between them. In germline, CDR1 is PRHDT, CDR2 FYEKMQ (reference sequence). The length of the CDR3 is 15 residues. CDR3 residues: CASSWGPSSYNEQFF. In DNA, the CDR3 is TGTGCCAGCAGCTGGGGCCCCAGCTCCTACAATGAGCAGTTCTTC. The complete variable domain, with remaining parts taken from reference TRBV13 and TRBJ2-1, reads AAGVIQSPRHLIKEKRETATLKCYPIPRHDTVYWYQQGPGQDPQFLISFYEKMQSDKGSIPDRFSAQQFSDYHSELNMSSLELGDSALYFCASSWGPSSYNEQFFGPGTRLTVL.

V usage is TRBV11-3 and J usage is TRBJ2-7; a weak D match, TRBD1 (6 bases). Germline V gene lookup returns CDR1 SGHNT and CDR2 YENEEA. Between the trimmed V and J ends, which lost 6 bases and 0 bases, there was a span of 18 bases. CDR3 length: 16 amino acids. This CDR3 reads CASREETGFSSYEQYF. Written as DNA, the CDR3 is TGTGCCAGCAGAGAGGAGACAGGCTTTAGCTCCTACGAGCAGTACTTC.